One and the same sample provided the 24 T cell receptor beta chains below, sequenced in a study of CD8 T cells in Susac syndrome. It was with random hexamers that roughly 0.45 to 1 ug RNA was reverse transcribed. TCRdb processed the immunoSEQ multiplex PCR reads anew with MiXCR; each CDR3 protein has one entry. This table holds 100,000 to 150,000 distinct CDR3 sequences, around 94% found once. The sequencing sample was made of CD8+ T cells from PBMCs. Receptors originate from a human donor with Susac syndrome.

The CDR3 sequence: CASSLSATYYEQYF. The CDR3 coding sequence is TGTGCCAGCAGCTTGTCAGCTACTTACTACGAGCAGTACTTC. The chain links TRBV5-6 to TRBJ2-7; D remains unclear. Germline assignment: CDR1 SGHDT and CDR2 YYEEEE. The length of the CDR3 is 14 residues. The V end was cut by 1 base, the J end by 3 bases, with 11 bases between.

The chain is built from TRBV7-2 and TRBJ2-5; TRBD2 might be the D (5 bases). The germline V and J ends were trimmed by 5 bases and 5 bases, with 18 bases remaining between them. CDR1 is SGHTA and CDR2 is FQGNSA in the germline V gene. The CDR3 consists of 15 residues. The CDR3 region is CASSPPGRRQETQYF. CDR3 DNA sequence: TGTGCCAGCAGCCCACCGGGCCGGAGGCAGGAGACCCAGTACTTC.

The gene calls are TRBV5-4 and TRBJ2-3, with D possibly being TRBD1 (6 bases). Trimming shortened V by 7 bases and J by 1 base, and 16 bases separated the two germline ends. The CDR3 runs 15 residues. The V gene's germline CDR1 is SGHNT and CDR2 YYREEE (reference sequence). CDR3 bases: TGTGCCAGCGGATTTGGGACAACCGGCACAGATACGCAGTATTTT. This codes for CASGFGTTGTDTQYF.

V is TRBV7-8 and J is TRBJ2-1; 7 positions agree with TRBD2. Germline CDR1 and CDR2: SGHVS and FQNEAQ. The CDR3 extends over 19 amino acids. With 1 base clipped from V and 7 bases from J, the junction kept 19 bases outside the gene matches. Written as DNA, the CDR3 is TGTGCCAGCAGCTTAGTTCATATCCCGATCCGCGGGAGAGAGAATGAGCAGTTCTTC. It is translated as CASSLVHIPIRGRENEQFF. Drawing the rest from reference TRBV7-8 and TRBJ2-1, the complete variable domain is GAGVSQSPRYKVAKRGQDVALRCDPISGHVSLFWYQQALGQGPEFLTYFQNEAQLDKSGLPSDRFFAERPEGSVSTLKIQRTQQEDSAVYLCASSLVHIPIRGRENEQFFGPGTRLTVL.

The chain joins TRBV7-8 to TRBJ2-5; 8 bases are a match to TRBD2. The germline CDR1 and CDR2 sequences are SGHVS and FQNEAQ. After removal of 7 bases from V and 1 base from J, the junction contained 17 bases not matched to a gene. The CDR3 sequence is 18 residues long. The CDR3 sequence is CASNPAGTSIYPQETQYF. In DNA, the CDR3 is TGTGCCAGCAACCCAGCCGGGACTAGTATTTACCCCCAAGAGACCCAGTACTTC.

This rearrangement joins TRBV12-3 or TRBV12-4 to TRBJ1-4; TRBD1 matches 8 bases. J was trimmed by 3 bases and V by 5 bases; bases with no gene match: 2. This CDR3 spans 14 amino acids. CDR3 sequence: CASSPQGANEKLFF. The CDR3 nucleotides read TGTGCCAGCAGTCCACAGGGGGCTAATGAAAAACTGTTTTTT.

The rearrangement joins TRBV12-3 or TRBV12-4 to TRBJ1-1; 7 positions match TRBD1. The trim removed 8 bases at V and 4 bases at J, leaving 7 bases unmatched. This CDR3 is 13 amino acids long. CDR3 DNA sequence: TGTGCCAGCGAGGGGGCGGGGGGCACTGAAGCTTTCTTT. Encoded protein: CASEGAGGTEAFF.

This clonotype appeared a single time. The V and J genes are TRBV12-3 or TRBV12-4 and TRBJ1-1, with a weak D call TRBD1 (6 bases). This CDR3 is built from 12 residues. With 8 bases removed from V and 1 base from J, the gap between germline ends came to 8 bases. The CDR3 nucleotides read TGTGCCAGCCGGGGGCCGAACACTGAAGCTTTCTTT. Protein product: CASRGPNTEAFF.

The V call is TRBV7-6, the J call TRBJ2-3, with TRBD2 as a possible D gene (6 bases). In germline, CDR1 is SGHVS, CDR2 FNYEAQ. This CDR3 has 15 amino acids. V lost 5 bases and J 3 bases, leaving 15 bases between the germline ends. Here the CDR3 reads CASSHSFGSTDTQYF. CDR3 DNA: TGTGCCAGCAGCCATTCTTTCGGGAGTACAGATACGCAGTATTTT.

The V and J genes are TRBV6-2 or TRBV6-3 and TRBJ2-1; TRBD2 matches at 11 bases. The CDR3 loop spans 17 amino acids. The germline V gene encodes CDR1 MNHEY and CDR2 SVGEGT. Losses at the gene ends were 2 bases for V and 6 bases for J; bases not matched to a gene: 9. CDR3 coding DNA: TGTGCCAGCAGTTACCTACAACTAGCGGGAGAAGGCAATGAGCAGTTCTTC. Its translation: CASSYLQLAGEGNEQFF.

V and J are TRBV10-3 and TRBJ1-2; TRBD1 is a possible D gene (6 bases). CDR1 is ENHRY, CDR2 SYGVKD, per germline. V shed 8 bases and J shed 2 bases, with 12 bases lying between them. The CDR3 is 13 amino acids. The CDR3 DNA follows: TGTGCCATCGGGGCAGGACAGAACTATGGCTACACCTTC. Its protein product is CAIGAGQNYGYTF.

The V and J genes are TRBV27 and TRBJ2-1; 7 bases line up with TRBD1. The CDR3 is made up of 12 amino acids. With 10 bases clipped from V and 10 bases from J, the junction kept 10 bases outside the gene matches. Germline V lookup: CDR1 MNHEY, CDR2 SMNVEV (reference sequence). In DNA form, the CDR3 reads TGTGCCACCCGAGCACCGGGACAGGAGCAGTTCTTC. This gives the protein CATRAPGQEQFF.

The chain combines TRBV7-3 with TRBJ1-1, with D possibly being TRBD1 (5 bases). This CDR3 is built from 14 residues. Trimming cost V 5 bases and J 0 bases, with 10 bases left between them. The V gene's germline CDR1 is SGHTA and CDR2 FQGTGA. CDR3 sequence reads: CASSLGPLNTEAFF. DNA of the CDR3: TGTGCCAGCAGCCTGGGACCGTTGAACACTGAAGCTTTCTTT. Combining the CDR3 with reference TRBV7-3 and TRBJ1-1 gives the whole variable domain GAGVSQTPSNKVTEKGKYVELRCDPISGHTALYWYRQSLGQGPEFLIYFQGTGAADDSGLPNDRFFAVRPEGSVSTLKIQRTERGDSAVYLCASSLGPLNTEAFFGQGTRLTVV.

V usage is TRBV30 and J usage is TRBJ2-1, with a weak D call TRBD2 (5 bases). The CDR3 sequence is 15 residues long. Trimming removed 2 bases at V and 3 bases at J, with 14 bases between. Germline CDR1 reads GTSNPN; CDR2 reads SVGIG (reference sequence). The CDR3 is CAWSSDSDFYNEQFF. In DNA form, the CDR3 reads TGTGCCTGGAGTTCGGACTCGGACTTCTACAATGAGCAGTTCTTC.

The chain uses TRBV27 and TRBJ1-2, with TRBD1 identical over 7 bases. This CDR3 contains 14 residues. The trim removed 7 bases at V and 2 bases at J, leaving 7 bases unmatched. Germline loops: CDR1 MNHEY, CDR2 SMNVEV (reference sequence). CDR3 in DNA: TGTGCCAGCATTGGGACAGTTGTAAACTATGGCTACACCTTC. Encoded protein: CASIGTVVNYGYTF.

The V gene is TRBV11-2, the J gene TRBJ2-5, with 9 positions matching TRBD2. Germline trimming cut 4 bases from V and 1 base from J; bases unmatched to any gene: 7. The CDR3 length is 16 residues. Per the germline V gene, CDR1 is SGHAT and CDR2 is FQNNGV. The CDR3 sequence: CASSYRAGGTQETQYF. The CDR3 coding sequence is TGTGCCAGCAGCTACCGAGCGGGGGGAACCCAAGAGACCCAGTACTTC.

This chain uses TRBV5-6 with TRBJ1-2; no clear D. The V and J ends lost 1 base and 9 bases respectively, with 10 bases between them. The CDR3 extends over 12 amino acids. The germline V gene has CDR1 SGHDT and CDR2 YYEEEE. The CDR3 sequence: CASSLLSFRYTF. The CDR3, as DNA: TGTGCCAGCAGCTTGTTGAGTTTTCGCTACACCTTC.

CDR3 coding DNA: TGCAGTGCTAGAGCTGAAAGGACCGAGCAGTACTTC. Translated, it gives CSARAERTEQYF. The chain is built from TRBV20-1 and TRBJ2-7; D uncertain. V was pared by 1 base and J by 6 bases, with 10 bases between. This CDR3 is built from 12 residues. Per germline, CDR1 DFQATT and CDR2 SNEGSKA (reference sequence).

This chain connects TRBV6-1 to TRBJ2-2; no definite D call. Germline assignment: CDR1 MNHNS and CDR2 SASEGT. The CDR3 length is 15 residues. Trimming removed 2 bases from V and 5 bases from J, with 12 bases in between. CDR3 loop: CASSEKELRTGELFF. Here the CDR3 DNA reads TGTGCCAGCAGTGAAAAAGAACTACGAACCGGGGAGCTGTTTTTT.

For this clonotype: Relative to the germline gene, one junction end is altered; a read error may explain this. The chain carries TRBV30 and TRBJ1-1; possible D gene TRBD1, 6 bases. CDR3 length: 12 amino acids. Germline V gene data show CDR1 as GTSNPN and CDR2 as SVGIG (reference sequence). CDR3 DNA: TGTGCCTGGGCTAGGGGGAACGCTGAAGCTTTCTTT. Translation: CAWARGNAEAFF.

The chain joins TRBV3-1 to TRBJ2-2; 13 bases are a match to TRBD2. CDR1 and CDR2 from the germline V gene are LGHDT and YNNKEL (reference sequence). The CDR3 has 19 residues. The junction had 6 bases not matched to a gene; V was cut back by 0 bases and J by 2 bases. Here the CDR3 DNA reads TGTGCCAGCAGCCAAGAAGTACTAGCGGGAGGGTTTAACACCGGGGAGCTGTTTTTT. It translates to CASSQEVLAGGFNTGELFF.

The chain uses TRBV7-9 and TRBJ2-1; 8 nucleotides align to TRBD2. Germline V CDR1 and CDR2: SEHNR, FQNEAQ (reference sequence). Trimming cost V 7 bases and J 10 bases; bases outside gene matches: 12. CDR3 length: 14 residues. CDR3: CASKRGGGQWEQFF. The CDR3 DNA reads TGTGCCAGCAAACGGGGGGGTGGCCAGTGGGAGCAGTTCTTC.

This chain links TRBV20-1 with TRBJ2-7, with TRBD2 matching over 10 bases. CDR1 and CDR2 (germline): DFQATT, SNEGSKA (reference sequence). The CDR3 runs 14 residues. With V trimmed by 0 bases and J by 9 bases, 8 bases remained unmatched. The DNA of the CDR3 is TGCAGTGCTAGAGAACTAGCGGGAACAACGGGGCAGTACTTC. This codes for CSARELAGTTGQYF.

V gene TRBV29-1 combines with J gene TRBJ1-1; possibly TRBD1 for D (5 bases). V lost 3 bases, J lost 7 bases, and 6 bases lay in between. Germline values: CDR1 SQVTM, CDR2 ANQGSEA. The CDR3 runs 10 residues. For the CDR3, the DNA is TGCAGCGTTGACGGGGGTGAAGCTTTCTTT. It translates to CSVDGGEAFF.